Each of the 29 T cell receptor beta chains below was sequenced from the same sample in a study of T cells in Graves' hyperthyroidism and ophthalmopathy. Amplified TCR beta CDR3 regions derived from RNA transcripts. Primed by the HTBI set, a first-round RT-PCR was run on the TCR CDR3. MiXCR, run by TCRdb on the multiplex PCR reads, gives a single entry per CDR3 protein. The profile shows approximately 690,000 distinct CDR3 sequences, roughly 15% of them singletons. The source material was blood. The receptors were gathered from a woman in her forties or fifties with Graves' ophthalmopathy.

This clonotype has at least ten counts. The chain uses TRBV28 and TRBJ2-1; tentatively, D is TRBD2 (5 bases). CDR1 is MDHEN and CDR2 is SYDVKM in the germline V gene. This CDR3 is built from 14 residues. V lost 3 bases and J lost 10, with 16 bases in between. Here the CDR3 DNA reads TGTGCCAGCAGTTTTACTCCGAGGGCTGGGGAGCAGTTCTTC. Its protein product is CASSFTPRAGEQFF.

Many counts were recorded for this clonotype. This chain uses TRBV12-3 or TRBV12-4 with TRBJ2-5; D could derive from TRBD1 or TRBD2 (5 bases each). The CDR3 has 13 amino acids. Trimming pared 3 bases from V and 5 bases from J, leaving 10 bases between. The chain's CDR3 is CASSFRGEETQYF. The CDR3 DNA reads as TGTGCCAGCAGTTTTAGGGGAGAGGAGACCCAGTACTTC.

This clonotype occurred many times. This rearrangement joins TRBV5-5 to TRBJ2-5; 8 positions match TRBD1. Trimming took 0 bases from V and 1 from J; bases not matched to a gene: 5. The CDR3 length is 16 residues. The germline CDR1 and CDR2 sequences are SGHKS and YYEKEE (reference sequence). This CDR3 reads CASSLGGTGIQETQYF. The DNA of the CDR3 is TGTGCCAGCAGCTTGGGAGGGACAGGAATCCAAGAGACCCAGTACTTC. The full variable domain, completed using reference TRBV5-5 and TRBJ2-5, is DAGVTQSPTHLIKTRGQQVTLRCSPISGHKSVSWYQQVLGQGPQFIFQYYEKEERGRGNFPDRFSARQFPNYSSELNVNALLLGDSALYLCASSLGGTGIQETQYFGPGTRLLVL.

In its sample, this clonotype was seen a few times. The chain employs TRBV20-1 and TRBJ1-5, with a weak D call TRBD1 (5 bases). V was pared by 3 bases and J by 3 bases, with 15 bases between. Germline CDR1 DFQATT, CDR2 SNEGSKA (reference sequence). The CDR3 runs to 15 residues. The chain's CDR3 is CSASFKAGNNQPQHF. In DNA form, the CDR3 reads TGCAGTGCTAGTTTTAAGGCAGGGAACAATCAGCCCCAGCATTTT.

This clonotype was detected only a few times. The V gene is TRBV9, the J gene TRBJ2-1; 10 nucleotides match TRBD2. The ends lost 0 bases at V and 4 bases at J; junction bases unmatched: 4. The germline gives CDR1 SGDLS, CDR2 YYNGEE. This CDR3 is 16 amino acids long. In DNA form, the CDR3 reads TGTGCCAGCAGCGTAGGTCTAGCGGGGGAGTACAATGAGCAGTTCTTC. This gives the protein CASSVGLAGEYNEQFF.

The sample holds a few counts of this clonotype. V usage is TRBV7-9 and J usage is TRBJ2-5; the match to TRBD2 covers 11 bases. The CDR3 consists of 17 residues. V was pared by 5 bases and J by 0 bases, with 8 bases of the junction left unmatched. From germline, CDR1 is SEHNR and CDR2 FQNEAQ (reference sequence). The CDR3 here is CASSIGTSGVYQETQYF. In DNA, the CDR3 is TGTGCCAGCAGCATCGGGACTAGCGGAGTCTACCAAGAGACCCAGTACTTC.

This clonotype has ten or more counts. V usage is TRBV24-1 and J usage is TRBJ1-5, with D perhaps TRBD1 (5 bases). The V gene's germline CDR1 is KGHDR and CDR2 SFDVKD. This CDR3 region has 13 residues. V was pared by 7 bases and J by 0 bases, with 6 bases between. The CDR3 coding sequence is TGTGCCACCAGGGGGGATAGCAATCAGCCCCAGCATTTT. Protein: CATRGDSNQPQHF.

This clonotype appeared a few times. CDR3 bases: TGTGCCAGCGGTTCCCCCGCATTCCGAAAGGACACTGAAGCTTTCTTT. Protein product: CASGSPAFRKDTEAFF. This chain uses TRBV6-1 with TRBJ1-1; D unresolved. This CDR3 has 16 amino acids. Deletions cut 8 bases from V and 3 bases from J, with 22 bases between. Germline V gene lookup returns CDR1 MNHNS and CDR2 SASEGT.

Only a few counts were recorded for this clonotype. The chain couples TRBV9 to TRBJ2-3, with D unresolved. V was clipped by 3 bases and J by 3 bases, with 11 bases between them. Germline CDR1 is SGDLS and CDR2 is YYNGEE. This CDR3 comprises 14 residues. CDR3 amino acids: CASSGSQWTDTQYF. The CDR3 nucleotides are TGTGCCAGCAGCGGGTCACAGTGGACAGATACGCAGTATTTT.

This clonotype was counted ten times or more. The rearrangement joins TRBV18 to TRBJ2-1; 9 positions agree with TRBD2. This CDR3 contains 17 residues. The junction had 7 bases not matched to a gene; V was cut back by 3 bases and J by 1 base. Germline V gene sequence: CDR1 KGHSH, CDR2 LQKENI. The CDR3 here is CASSPPVLAGSYNEQFF. CDR3 in DNA: TGTGCCAGCTCACCCCCCGTGCTAGCGGGGTCCTACAATGAGCAGTTCTTC.

This clonotype was recorded many times. The chain employs TRBV3-1 and TRBJ2-5; TRBD2 might be the D (8 bases). The CDR3 has 15 residues. Germline V CDR1 and CDR2: LGHDT, YNNKEL (reference sequence). V was clipped by 3 bases and J by 4 bases, with 15 bases between them. The CDR3 here is CASSQIGRGRETQYF. DNA for the CDR3: TGTGCCAGCAGCCAGATCGGGAGGGGGCGAGAGACCCAGTACTTC.

This clonotype was detected many times. CDR3 region: CSARSLAGGTYNEQFF. In nucleotides, the CDR3 is TGCAGTGCTAGGAGCCTAGCGGGAGGGACGTACAATGAGCAGTTCTTC. The rearrangement uses TRBV20-1 and TRBJ2-1; TRBD2 aligns across 12 bases. Germline V lookup: CDR1 DFQATT, CDR2 SNEGSKA (reference sequence). CDR3 size: 16 residues. V lost 3 bases and J lost 4; bases outside the gene matches: 7.

In its sample, this clonotype was seen many times. This chain joins TRBV3-1 and TRBJ1-1, with 8 nucleotides matching TRBD1. V lost 6 bases to trimming and J lost 5 bases; unmatched junction nucleotides: 8. The CDR3 consists of 14 residues. CDR1 and CDR2 from the germline V gene are LGHDT and YNNKEL (reference sequence). CDR3 DNA: TGTGCCAGCAGACCTCAGGGGGCGAGGACTGAAGCTTTCTTT. Encoded protein: CASRPQGARTEAFF.

This clonotype has ten or more counts. The chain joins TRBV24-1 to TRBJ1-1; tentative D call: TRBD1 (6 bases). CDR3 length: 13 amino acids. Germline CDR1 is KGHDR and CDR2 is SFDVKD. Trimming stripped 3 bases from V and 6 bases from J, with 10 bases between. For the CDR3, the DNA is TGTGCCACCAGTGATCGGGGGGCCTCTGAAGCTTTCTTT. Its translation: CATSDRGASEAFF.

Many counts were recorded for this clonotype. The chain couples TRBV20-1 to TRBJ2-1, with 11 nucleotides matching TRBD2. Germline CDR1 is DFQATT and CDR2 is SNEGSKA (reference sequence). CDR3 length: 14 residues. The ends lost 6 bases at V and 9 bases at J; junction bases unmatched: 10. The CDR3 region is CSALTSGRLVEQFF. DNA for the CDR3: TGCAGTGCCCTTACTAGCGGGAGATTGGTTGAGCAGTTCTTC.

V usage is TRBV19 and J usage is TRBJ1-5, with TRBD1 matching 7 bases. From germline, CDR1 is LNHDA and CDR2 SQIVND (reference sequence). With 6 bases clipped from V and 0 bases from J, the junction kept 11 bases outside the gene matches. The CDR3 has 17 amino acids. CDR3 DNA: TGTGCCAGTAGCCTGAGGTCCAGGGGGATTAGCAATCAGCCCCAGCATTTT. Translation: CASSLRSRGISNQPQHF. The whole variable domain, filled in from reference TRBV19 and TRBJ1-5, reads DGGITQSPKYLFRKEGQNVTLSCEQNLNHDAMYWYRQDPGQGLRLIYYSQIVNDFQKGDIAEGYSVSREKKESFPLTVTSAQKNPTAFYLCASSLRSRGISNQPQHFGDGTRLSIL.

This chain joins TRBV19 and TRBJ1-1; 7 bases fit TRBD1. Trimming took 6 bases from V and 3 from J; bases not matched to a gene: 13. Germline assignment: CDR1 LNHDA and CDR2 SQIVND (reference sequence). The CDR3 loop spans 16 amino acids. The CDR3 sequence: CASSPPTGAGDTEAFF. The CDR3 region has the DNA TGTGCCAGTAGCCCCCCCACAGGGGCTGGGGACACTGAAGCTTTCTTT.

The chain joins TRBV13 to TRBJ2-3; 8 bases map to TRBD1. V lost 1 base to trimming and J lost 0 bases; unmatched junction nucleotides: 6. The CDR3 totals 17 residues. CDR1 and CDR2 from the germline V gene are PRHDT and FYEKMQ (reference sequence). The CDR3 sequence: CASSLEGQAISTDTQYF. Here the CDR3 DNA reads TGTGCCAGCAGCTTAGAGGGACAGGCGATCAGCACAGATACGCAGTATTTT.

In this sample, this clonotype turned up many times. The chain is built from TRBV13 and TRBJ2-7, with 14 nucleotides matching TRBD2. Germline CDR1 and CDR2: PRHDT and FYEKMQ (reference sequence). CDR3 size: 15 residues. The junction had 7 bases not matched to a gene; V was cut back by 5 bases and J by 7 bases. The CDR3 sequence is CASSRRLAGGGEQYF. In nucleotides, the CDR3 is TGTGCCAGCAGCCGTCGACTAGCGGGAGGGGGAGAGCAGTACTTC.

In this sample, this clonotype turned up many times. This chain joins TRBV28 and TRBJ1-5; TRBD1 might be the D (6 bases). V was pared by 6 bases and J by 12 bases, with 21 bases between. Germline lookup yields CDR1 MDHEN and CDR2 SYDVKM. The CDR3 is 14 amino acids. CDR3: CASSPPGGAYRQHF. Written as DNA, the CDR3 is TGTGCCAGCAGCCCCCCCGGGGGCGCCTACCGCCAGCATTTT.

This clonotype has a count of ten or more. The chain couples TRBV20-1 to TRBJ2-3; 7 bases match TRBD2. Looked up from germline, CDR1 is DFQATT and CDR2 is SNEGSKA (reference sequence). With V trimmed by 1 base and J by 7 bases, 11 bases remained unmatched. The CDR3 covers 15 residues. DNA for the CDR3: TGCAGTGCTAGAGTCCGGACTAGGACGGGGAATACGCAGTATTTT. It specifies CSARVRTRTGNTQYF.

V usage is TRBV6-2 or TRBV6-3 and J usage is TRBJ2-3; 7 positions agree with TRBD2. Trimming removed 6 bases from V and 2 bases from J; junction bases left unmatched: 11. The CDR3 sequence is 16 residues long. Germline values: CDR1 MNHEY, CDR2 SVGEGT. Written as DNA, the CDR3 is TGTGCCAGCAGCCTTGGGAGCGGGGCCCCCACAGATACGCAGTATTTT. Translated: CASSLGSGAPTDTQYF.

This clonotype was seen ten or more times. J is TRBJ1-2 and V is TRBV20-1, with 8 positions matching TRBD1. CDR3 length: 12 residues. CDR1 DFQATT and CDR2 SNEGSKA come from the germline V gene (reference sequence). Losses at the gene ends were 3 bases for V and 7 bases for J; bases not matched to a gene: 4. As DNA, the CDR3 is TGCAGTGCTAGCAGGACAGGGACTGGCTACACCTTC. Translated, it gives CSASRTGTGYTF.

This clonotype was picked up many times. Mismatch with germline at one junction end may stem from a read error. CDR3 sequence: CASRQDGGGSRTDTQYF. The CDR3 coding sequence is TGTGCCAGCAGACAAGACGGAGGCGGGAGTCGCACAGATACGCAGTATTTT. The genes are TRBV3-1 and TRBJ2-3, with 7 bases identical to TRBD2. This CDR3 is built from 17 residues. Germline lookup yields CDR1 LGHDT and CDR2 YNNKEL (reference sequence).

This clonotype was detected many times. The chain combines TRBV7-2 with TRBJ1-2; D gene uncertain. Germline V gene lookup returns CDR1 SGHTA and CDR2 FQGNSA. V was pared by 2 bases and J by 8 bases, with 18 bases between. The CDR3 is made up of 15 amino acids. The CDR3 DNA follows: TGTGCCAGCAGCTTATCCCCCATAGCAGGCTGGGGCTACACCTTC. Its protein is CASSLSPIAGWGYTF.

This clonotype was found many times. This chain links TRBV28 with TRBJ1-5; D perhaps matches TRBD1 (5 bases). The CDR3 is 16 residues long. The germline V and J ends were trimmed by 6 bases and 5 bases, with 20 bases remaining between them. Per the germline V gene, CDR1 is MDHEN and CDR2 is SYDVKM. CDR3 protein: CASRKRGRGIDQPQHF. The CDR3 region has the DNA TGTGCCAGCAGAAAAAGGGGCCGGGGGATTGATCAGCCCCAGCATTTT.

This chain joins TRBV6-5 and TRBJ2-7; D unresolved. This CDR3 region has 15 residues. V was shortened by 2 bases and J by 6 bases, with 17 bases between the two germline ends. The V gene's germline CDR1 is MNHEY and CDR2 SVGAGI. CDR3 sequence: CASSYNPSNLLEQYF. CDR3 in DNA: TGTGCCAGCAGTTACAACCCTAGTAATCTTCTCGAGCAGTACTTC.

V is TRBV27 and J is TRBJ1-1; 7 bases align to TRBD1. Unmatched junction bases numbered 2, after V lost 5 bases and J lost 11 bases. There are 10 residues in the CDR3. Germline assignment: CDR1 MNHEY and CDR2 SMNVEV (reference sequence). CDR3 DNA: TGTGCCAGCAGTGACAGGGTGGCTTTCTTT. Encoded protein: CASSDRVAFF.

With respect to this clonotype: A read error is possible here, since a much larger clone lies one base away. The V and J genes are TRBV3-1 and TRBJ2-7, with TRBD2 matching 8 bases. The end of the DNA aligns better with TRBJ2-1, so the J call may be wrong. The CDR3 is 14 amino acids. Germline lookup yields CDR1 LGHDT and CDR2 YNNKEL (reference sequence). The CDR3 region has the DNA TGTGCCAGCAGCCAGTCTAGCGGGCACTACGAGCAGTTCTTC. It specifies CASSQSSGHYEQFF.